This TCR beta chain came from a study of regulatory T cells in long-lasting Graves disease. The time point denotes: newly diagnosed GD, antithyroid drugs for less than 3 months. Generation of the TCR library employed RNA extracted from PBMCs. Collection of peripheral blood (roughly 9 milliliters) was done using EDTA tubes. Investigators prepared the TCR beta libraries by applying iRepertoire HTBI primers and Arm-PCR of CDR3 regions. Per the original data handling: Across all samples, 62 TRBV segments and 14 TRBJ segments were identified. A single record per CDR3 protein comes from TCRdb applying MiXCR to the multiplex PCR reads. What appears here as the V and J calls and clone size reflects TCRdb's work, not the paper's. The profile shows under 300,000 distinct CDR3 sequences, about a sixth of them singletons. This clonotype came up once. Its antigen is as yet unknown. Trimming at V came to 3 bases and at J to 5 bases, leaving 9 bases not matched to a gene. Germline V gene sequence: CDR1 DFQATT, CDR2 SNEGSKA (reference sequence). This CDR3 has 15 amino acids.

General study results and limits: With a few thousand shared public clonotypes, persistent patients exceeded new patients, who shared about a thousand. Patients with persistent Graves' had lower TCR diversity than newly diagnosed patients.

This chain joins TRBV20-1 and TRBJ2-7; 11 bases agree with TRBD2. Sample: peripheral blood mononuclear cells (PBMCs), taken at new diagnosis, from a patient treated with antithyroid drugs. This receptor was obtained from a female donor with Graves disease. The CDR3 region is CSASGIAGGRDEQYF. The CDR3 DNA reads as TGCAGTGCTAGTGGGATAGCGGGAGGGCGCGACGAGCAGTACTTC.